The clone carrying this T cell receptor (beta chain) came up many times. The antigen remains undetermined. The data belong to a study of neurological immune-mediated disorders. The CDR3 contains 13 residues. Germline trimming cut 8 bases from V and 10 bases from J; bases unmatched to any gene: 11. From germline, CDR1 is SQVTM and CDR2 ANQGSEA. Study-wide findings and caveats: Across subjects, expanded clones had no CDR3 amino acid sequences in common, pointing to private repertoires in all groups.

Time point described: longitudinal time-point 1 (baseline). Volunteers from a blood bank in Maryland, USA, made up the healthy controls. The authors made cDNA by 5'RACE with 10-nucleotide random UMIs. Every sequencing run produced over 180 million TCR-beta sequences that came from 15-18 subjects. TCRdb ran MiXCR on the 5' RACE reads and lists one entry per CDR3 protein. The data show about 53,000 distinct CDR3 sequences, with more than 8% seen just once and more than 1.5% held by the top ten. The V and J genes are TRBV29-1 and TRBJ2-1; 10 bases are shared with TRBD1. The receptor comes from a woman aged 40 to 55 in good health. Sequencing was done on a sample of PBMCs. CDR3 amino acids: CSYRTGGIWEQFF. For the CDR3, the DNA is TGCAGCTATCGGACAGGGGGAATTTGGGAGCAGTTCTTC.